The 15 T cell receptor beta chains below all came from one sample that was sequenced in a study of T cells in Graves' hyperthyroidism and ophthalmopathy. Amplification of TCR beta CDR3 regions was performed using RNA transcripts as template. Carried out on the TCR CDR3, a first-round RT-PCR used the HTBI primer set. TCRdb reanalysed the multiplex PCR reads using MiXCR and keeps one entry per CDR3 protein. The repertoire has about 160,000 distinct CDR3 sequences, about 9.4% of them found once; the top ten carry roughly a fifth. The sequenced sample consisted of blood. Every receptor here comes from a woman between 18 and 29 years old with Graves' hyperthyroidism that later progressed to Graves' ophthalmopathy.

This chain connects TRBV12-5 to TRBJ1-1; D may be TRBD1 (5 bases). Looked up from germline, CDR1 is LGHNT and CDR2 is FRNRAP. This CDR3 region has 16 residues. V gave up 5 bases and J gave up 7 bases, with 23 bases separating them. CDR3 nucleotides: TGTGCTAGTGGTCTCTGGGGACGTAGCGGGGAGGTTGAAGCTTTCTTT. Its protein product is CASGLWGRSGEVEAFF.

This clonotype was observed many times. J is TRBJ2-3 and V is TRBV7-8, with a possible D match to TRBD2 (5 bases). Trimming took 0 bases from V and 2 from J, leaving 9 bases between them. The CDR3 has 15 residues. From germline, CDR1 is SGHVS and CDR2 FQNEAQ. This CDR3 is CASSLAQRYTDTQYF. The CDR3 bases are TGTGCCAGCAGCTTAGCCCAGCGGTACACAGATACGCAGTATTTT.

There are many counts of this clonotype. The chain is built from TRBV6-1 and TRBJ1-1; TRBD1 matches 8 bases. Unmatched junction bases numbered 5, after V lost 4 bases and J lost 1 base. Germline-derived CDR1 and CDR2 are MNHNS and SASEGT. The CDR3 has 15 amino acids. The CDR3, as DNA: TGTGCCAGCAGTGGGGCCGGACAGGGGAACACTGAAGCTTTCTTT. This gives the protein CASSGAGQGNTEAFF.

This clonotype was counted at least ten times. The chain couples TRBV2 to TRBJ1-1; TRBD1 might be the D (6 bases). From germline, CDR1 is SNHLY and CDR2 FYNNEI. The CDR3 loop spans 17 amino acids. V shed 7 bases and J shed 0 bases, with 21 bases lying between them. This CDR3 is CASTAPGAHPMNTEAFF. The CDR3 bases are TGTGCCAGCACTGCCCCAGGGGCCCACCCTATGAACACTGAAGCTTTCTTT.

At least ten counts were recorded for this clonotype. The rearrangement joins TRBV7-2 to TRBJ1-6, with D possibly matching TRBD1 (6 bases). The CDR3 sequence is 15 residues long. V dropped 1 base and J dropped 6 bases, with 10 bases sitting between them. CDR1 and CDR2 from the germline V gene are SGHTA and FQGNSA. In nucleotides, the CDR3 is TGTGCCAGCAGCTTAGATTGGGGGCCTAATTCACCCCTCCACTTT. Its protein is CASSLDWGPNSPLHF.

The CDR3 protein is CASRKGDSEAFF. The DNA of the CDR3 is TGCGCCAGCAGGAAGGGGGACAGTGAAGCTTTCTTT. This chain uses TRBV4-1 with TRBJ1-1; TRBD1 agrees at 7 bases. This CDR3 has 12 residues. The germline gives CDR1 MGHRA, CDR2 YSYEKL. V gave up 6 bases and J gave up 7 bases; unmatched junction bases: 5.

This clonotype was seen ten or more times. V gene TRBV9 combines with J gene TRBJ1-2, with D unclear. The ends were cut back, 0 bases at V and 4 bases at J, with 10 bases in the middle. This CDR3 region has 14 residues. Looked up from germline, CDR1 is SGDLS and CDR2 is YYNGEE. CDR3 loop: CASSVDLRAYGYTF. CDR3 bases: TGTGCCAGCAGCGTAGATTTAAGGGCCTATGGCTACACCTTC.

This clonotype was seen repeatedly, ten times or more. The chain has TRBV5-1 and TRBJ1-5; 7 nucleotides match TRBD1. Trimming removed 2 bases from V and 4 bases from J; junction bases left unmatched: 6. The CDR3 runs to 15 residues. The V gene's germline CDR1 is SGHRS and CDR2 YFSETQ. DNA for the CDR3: TGCGCCAGCAGCTTCCGGGACAGCTGTAATCAGCCCCAGCATTTT. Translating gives CASSFRDSCNQPQHF.

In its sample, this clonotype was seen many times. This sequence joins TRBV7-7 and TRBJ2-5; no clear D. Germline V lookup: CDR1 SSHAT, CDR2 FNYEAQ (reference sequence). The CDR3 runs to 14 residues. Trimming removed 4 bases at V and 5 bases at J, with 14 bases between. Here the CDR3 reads CASSSHIWTETQYF. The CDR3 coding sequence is TGTGCCAGCAGCTCCCACATTTGGACCGAGACCCAGTACTTC.

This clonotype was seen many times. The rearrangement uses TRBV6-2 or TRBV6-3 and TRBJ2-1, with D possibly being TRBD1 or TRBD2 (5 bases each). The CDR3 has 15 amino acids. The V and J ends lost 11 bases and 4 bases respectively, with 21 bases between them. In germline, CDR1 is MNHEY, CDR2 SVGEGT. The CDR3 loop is CASSEGPGPYNEQFF. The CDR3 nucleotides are TGTGCCTCTTCCGAAGGTCCGGGACCTTACAATGAGCAGTTCTTC.

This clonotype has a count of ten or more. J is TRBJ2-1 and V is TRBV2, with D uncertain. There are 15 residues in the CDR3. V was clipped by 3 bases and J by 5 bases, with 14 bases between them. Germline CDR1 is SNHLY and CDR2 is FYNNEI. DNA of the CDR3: TGTGCCAGCAGTGAGTGGACGCTGGTCGACAATGAGCAGTTCTTC. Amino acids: CASSEWTLVDNEQFF.

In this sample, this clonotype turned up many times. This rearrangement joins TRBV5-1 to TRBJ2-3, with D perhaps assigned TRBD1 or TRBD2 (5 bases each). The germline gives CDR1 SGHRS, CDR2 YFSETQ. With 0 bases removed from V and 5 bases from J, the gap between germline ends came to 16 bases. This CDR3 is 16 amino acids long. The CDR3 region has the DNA TGCGCCAGCAGCTTGGGGGGCGGAGGACCCGGAGATACGCAGTATTTT. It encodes CASSLGGGGPGDTQYF.

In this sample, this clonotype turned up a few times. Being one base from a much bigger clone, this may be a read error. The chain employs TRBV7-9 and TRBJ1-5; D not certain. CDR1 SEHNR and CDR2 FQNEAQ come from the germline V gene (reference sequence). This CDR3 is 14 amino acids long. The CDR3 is CAGSLEGLNQPQHF. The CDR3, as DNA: TGTGCCGGCAGCTTAGAAGGTCTCAATCAGCCCCAGCATTTT. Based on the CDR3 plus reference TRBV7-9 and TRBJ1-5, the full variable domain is DTGVSQNPRHKITKRGQNVTFRCDPISEHNRLYWYRQTLGQGPEFLTYFQNEAQLEKSRLLSDRFSAERPKGSFSTLEIQRTEQGDSAMYLCAGSLEGLNQPQHFGDGTRLSIL.

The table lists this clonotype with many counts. CDR3 residues: CASSITADYGYTF. The DNA of the CDR3 is TGTGCCAGTAGTATTACGGCAGACTATGGCTACACCTTC. The chain has TRBV19 and TRBJ1-2; no clear D gene. The CDR3 spans 13 residues. The germline gives CDR1 LNHDA, CDR2 SQIVND (reference sequence). The V end lost 3 bases, the J end lost 3 bases, and 8 bases lay between the germline ends.

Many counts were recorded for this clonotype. In nucleotides, the CDR3 is TGTGCCAGCACGTTAAACCGCGGGGGTTCGCCAAGGTTGGAGACCCAGTACTTC. As protein: CASTLNRGGSPRLETQYF. The chain has TRBV2 and TRBJ2-5; 7 positions agree with TRBD2. Losses at the gene ends were 7 bases for V and 5 bases for J; bases not matched to a gene: 22. This CDR3 is 18 amino acids long. Germline CDR1 and CDR2: SNHLY and FYNNEI. Looking up the rest from reference TRBV2 and TRBJ2-5 gives the full variable domain: EPEVTQTPSHQVTQMGQEVILRCVPISNHLYFYWYRQILGQKVEFLVSFYNNEISEKSEIFDDQFSVERPDGSNFTLKIRSTKLEDSAMYFCASTLNRGGSPRLETQYFGPGTRLLVL.